A single sample gave rise to the 30 T cell receptor beta chains below, sequenced in a study of vaccination and CD4 T cells after COVID-19 (dated 2022 in TCRdb). The treatment or condition label, as the study defines it: roughly ten-day PBMC culture with coronavirus spike peptide pools or control peptides (ViraFEST assay). The antigens of these receptors remain unknown. Library preparation used PCR. Sequenced on an Illumina iSeq 100. DNA from cultured CD4+ T cells underwent TCR sequencing with the Oncomine TCR Beta short-read assay at the Johns Hopkins FTIC core. TCRdb handled the public reads itself, with Q25 trimming in fastp and clone calling in MiXCR, and kept productive beta chains. Every entry covers one CDR3 protein and lists the most common genes and DNA from its rows. The sample table lists about 9,000 distinct CDR3 sequences, roughly 50% of them with a count of one. Of the sample, about 7.6% is held by the ten largest clones.

Sequenced: CD4+ T cells from blood, cultured in vitro. The source of these receptors is a human donor who had recovered from COVID-19.

This clonotype has just a few counts. This chain connects TRBV12-3 or TRBV12-4 to TRBJ2-7; weak D call: TRBD1 (5 bases). The V and J ends lost 5 bases and 2 bases respectively, with 16 bases between them. The CDR3 sequence is 15 residues long. As DNA, the CDR3 is TGTGCCAGCAGTGCCCAGGGTGGAAGCCCCTACGAGCAGTACTTC. Its translation is CASSAQGGSPYEQYF.

The chain couples TRBV6-1 to TRBJ2-1, with TRBD1 as a possible D gene (6 bases). Germline CDR1 MNHNS, CDR2 SASEGT. This CDR3 is 13 amino acids long. V dropped 6 bases and J dropped 7 bases, with 13 bases sitting between them. The DNA for the CDR3 is TGTGCCAGCAGGATAGACAGGTCGAATGAGCAGTTCTTC. This translates into CASRIDRSNEQFF.

The chain recombines TRBV12-3 or TRBV12-4 with TRBJ2-7; TRBD2 matches 13 bases. The CDR3 is 14 residues long. The junction had 0 bases not matched to a gene; V was cut back by 3 bases and J by 4 bases. CDR3 amino acids: CASSLGLAGYEQYF. The CDR3 coding sequence is TGTGCCAGCAGTTTGGGACTAGCGGGATACGAGCAGTACTTC.

The chain combines TRBV2 with TRBJ1-1; D is unresolved. CDR3 length equals 14 residues. Germline CDR1 is SNHLY and CDR2 is FYNNEI. Trimming took off 3 bases at V and 0 bases at J, with 8 bases between the two ends. The CDR3 region is CASSDYKVNTEAFF. CDR3 coding DNA: TGTGCCAGCAGTGATTATAAAGTGAACACTGAAGCTTTCTTT.

There are a few counts of this clonotype. This chain links TRBV7-6 with TRBJ2-3; D is undetermined. Germline CDR1 SGHVS, CDR2 FNYEAQ. The CDR3 runs 15 residues. The V gene lost 0 bases and the J gene lost 0 bases, with 7 bases spanning the gap. The CDR3 nucleotides are TGTGCCAGCAGCTTAGCAGGCGCTAGCACAGATACGCAGTATTTT. Amino acids: CASSLAGASTDTQYF.

This clonotype was recorded a few times. The chain employs TRBV7-8 and TRBJ2-3; tentative D call: TRBD2 (5 bases). V gave up 4 bases and J gave up 2 bases, with 13 bases separating them. This CDR3 contains 15 residues. Germline V lookup: CDR1 SGHVS, CDR2 FQNEAQ. Here the CDR3 reads CASSSTGGFTDTQYF. CDR3 in DNA: TGTGCCAGCAGCTCGACGGGCGGGTTCACAGATACGCAGTATTTT.

On this clonotype itself: Lacking the conserved final phenylalanine or tryptophan, this CDR3 likely reflects a read error. V is TRBV5-1 and J is TRBJ2-3, with 7 bases identical to TRBD1. Per the germline V gene, CDR1 is SGHRS and CDR2 is YFSETQ. The CDR3 extends over 14 amino acids. J lost 5 bases, V lost 4 bases, and 7 bases had no gene match. DNA of the CDR3: TGCGCCAGCAGCATAGGACAGGATAGAGATACGCAGTATTCT. Protein sequence: CASSIGQDRDTQYS.

The chain has TRBV7-2 and TRBJ2-3; the D is unclear. Trimming left V 7 bases short and J 0 bases short, with 14 bases between. This CDR3 contains 15 residues. In germline, CDR1 is SGHTA, CDR2 FQGNSA. The CDR3 DNA sequence: TGTGCCAGCAAGGAAACACAATCTAGCACAGATACGCAGTATTTT. This codes for CASKETQSSTDTQYF.

V usage is TRBV5-4 and J usage is TRBJ1-2, with D hard to call. Per the germline V gene, CDR1 is SGHNT and CDR2 is YYREEE (reference sequence). The CDR3 totals 11 residues. The V and J ends lost 4 bases and 4 bases respectively, with 5 bases between them. CDR3 nucleotides: TGTGCCAGCAGCAACATCTATGGCTACACCTTC. The encoded protein is CASSNIYGYTF. The complete variable domain, with remaining parts taken from reference TRBV5-4 and TRBJ1-2, reads ETGVTQSPTHLIKTRGQQVTLRCSSQSGHNTVSWYQQALGQGPQFIFQYYREEENGRGNFPPRFSGLQFPNYSSELNVNALELDDSALYLCASSNIYGYTFGSGTRLTVV.

This clonotype was detected only a few times. The rearrangement uses TRBV7-3 and TRBJ2-3, with D perhaps matching TRBD2 (6 bases). The CDR3 is 15 amino acids. V lost 5 bases, J lost 5 bases, and 17 bases lay in between. Per germline, CDR1 SGHTA and CDR2 FQGTGA. In DNA form, the CDR3 reads TGTGCCAGCAGCCAAAACTCCCAGGGAGGAGATACGCAGTATTTT. Protein product: CASSQNSQGGDTQYF.

The rearrangement uses TRBV6-4 and TRBJ1-1; D is perhaps TRBD1 (5 bases). Trimming removed 0 bases at V and 0 bases at J, with 20 bases between. The V gene's germline CDR1 is MRHNA and CDR2 SNTAGT. This CDR3 is 19 amino acids long. This chain's CDR3 is CASSDSKPVQENMNTEAFF. In nucleotides, the CDR3 is TGTGCCAGCAGTGACTCGAAGCCTGTACAGGAGAACATGAACACTGAAGCTTTCTTT.

This sequence joins TRBV10-1 and TRBJ2-7; 7 bases match TRBD2. The V gene end was trimmed by 3 bases and the J gene end by 1 base; junction bases not matched to a gene: 6. The CDR3 has 15 residues. The germline CDR1 and CDR2 sequences are WNHNN and SYGVQD (reference sequence). The CDR3 loop is CASSETGGRSYEQYF. The CDR3 DNA sequence: TGCGCCAGCAGTGAAACGGGGGGAAGATCCTACGAGCAGTACTTC.

As concerns this clonotype: A junction boundary mismatches the germline segment, possibly from a read error. The chain uses TRBV6-1 and TRBJ2-3, with a possible D match to TRBD1 (5 bases). The CDR3 runs 11 residues. Germline V gene sequence: CDR1 MNHNS, CDR2 SASEGT. CDR3 sequence: CASRDTYTQYF. For the CDR3, the DNA is TGTGCCAGCAGGGACACATATACGCAGTATTTT.

The chain employs TRBV12-3 or TRBV12-4 and TRBJ1-1; 8 nucleotides match TRBD1. The CDR3 length is 14 residues. Trimming cost V 7 bases and J 1 base; bases outside gene matches: 5. CDR3 sequence: CASTLDRGNTEAFF. The CDR3 coding sequence is TGTGCCAGCACCCTAGACAGGGGGAACACTGAAGCTTTCTTT.

The V gene is TRBV6-1, the J gene TRBJ1-6; a possible D gene is TRBD1 (5 bases). The CDR3 length is 15 residues. Germline CDR1 reads MNHNS; CDR2 reads SASEGT. V lost 4 bases to trimming and J lost 10 bases, with 17 bases between them. CDR3 loop: CASSVDRANSSPLHF. The CDR3 DNA is TGTGCCAGCAGTGTCGACAGAGCTAATAGCTCACCCCTCCACTTT.

This clonotype has more than one count but fewer than ten. This chain connects TRBV24-1 to TRBJ2-1; 11 bases line up with TRBD2. Trimming cost V 4 bases and J 9 bases; bases outside gene matches: 7. Germline CDR1 and CDR2: KGHDR and SFDVKD. The CDR3 spans 15 residues. CDR3 coding DNA: TGTGCCACCAGTGACCCAACTAGCGGGGGAAGTGAGCAGTTCTTC. Protein sequence: CATSDPTSGGSEQFF.

The chain couples TRBV2 to TRBJ1-2, with D perhaps TRBD1 (5 bases). The CDR3 has 14 residues. V lost 7 bases and J 4 bases, leaving 16 bases between the germline ends. Germline loops: CDR1 SNHLY, CDR2 FYNNEI. CDR3 amino acids: CASNPSRQRYGYTF. As DNA, the CDR3 is TGTGCCAGCAATCCTTCAAGACAGCGCTATGGCTACACCTTC.

This clonotype has just a few counts. The V call is TRBV2, the J call TRBJ1-2; unclear D gene. The CDR3 extends over 13 amino acids. V gave up 6 bases and J gave up 9 bases, with 17 bases separating them. Germline CDR1 and CDR2: SNHLY and FYNNEI. The CDR3 nucleotides read TGTGCCAGCAGCGGGTCGATTCGGGGTCGCTACACCTTC. The encoded protein is CASSGSIRGRYTF.

This clonotype appeared a few times. This chain joins TRBV6-2 or TRBV6-3 and TRBJ1-1; D unclear. Looked up from germline, CDR1 is MNHEY and CDR2 is SVGEGT. CDR3 length: 11 amino acids. The ends were cut back, 10 bases at V and 3 bases at J, with 9 bases in the middle. CDR3 sequence (DNA): TGTGCCACAGGTCGTTACACTGAAGCTTTCTTT. It encodes CATGRYTEAFF.

The chain employs TRBV19 and TRBJ1-5, with TRBD1 matching 8 bases. The CDR3 consists of 16 residues. Germline CDR1 and CDR2: LNHDA and SQIVND (reference sequence). V lost 5 bases to trimming and J lost 0 bases; unmatched junction nucleotides: 6. CDR3 sequence reads: CASSDRGGSSNQPQHF. CDR3 bases: TGTGCCAGTAGTGACAGGGGCGGGAGTAGCAATCAGCCCCAGCATTTT.

The chain combines TRBV24-1 with TRBJ2-7; either TRBD1 or TRBD2 may fit D (6 bases each). The V end lost 3 bases, the J end lost 2 bases, and 10 bases lay between the germline ends. Germline CDR1 and CDR2: KGHDR and SFDVKD. The CDR3 runs to 14 residues. CDR3 region: CATSDAGQAYEQYF. The CDR3 bases are TGTGCCACCAGTGATGCGGGACAAGCCTACGAGCAGTACTTC.

This chain joins TRBV27 and TRBJ1-5; 9 bases are shared with TRBD1. The CDR3 totals 16 residues. J lost 4 bases, V lost 6 bases, and 10 bases had no gene match. CDR1 MNHEY and CDR2 SMNVEV come from the germline V gene (reference sequence). Here the CDR3 reads CASSPTDRGNNQPQHF. Here the CDR3 DNA reads TGTGCCAGCAGCCCCACGGACAGGGGTAATAATCAGCCCCAGCATTTT.

The CDR3 loop is CATGNLGTGSQETQYF. The DNA for the CDR3 is TGTGCCACCGGTAACCTAGGGACAGGGTCTCAAGAGACCCAGTACTTC. The chain couples TRBV24-1 to TRBJ2-5; 9 nucleotides agree with TRBD1. V trimming: 9 bases; J trimming: 2 bases; junction bases outside the gene matches: 12. CDR1 and CDR2 from the germline V gene are KGHDR and SFDVKD. The CDR3 spans 16 residues.

This clonotype occurred once. The rearrangement uses TRBV19 and TRBJ1-1, with 10 bases aligning to TRBD1. The CDR3 runs 16 residues. J lost 1 base, V lost 5 bases, and 7 bases had no gene match. Germline V gene sequence: CDR1 LNHDA, CDR2 SQIVND (reference sequence). The CDR3 reads CASSQTGGARNTEAFF. CDR3 DNA: TGTGCCAGTAGTCAGACAGGGGGCGCGAGGAACACTGAAGCTTTCTTT.

The chain combines TRBV19 with TRBJ1-5, with 8 nucleotides matching TRBD1. This CDR3 comprises 16 residues. V lost 5 bases to trimming and J lost 3 bases; unmatched junction nucleotides: 9. Germline loops: CDR1 LNHDA, CDR2 SQIVND (reference sequence). The chain's CDR3 is CASSSVGQGANQPQHF. The CDR3 DNA sequence: TGTGCCAGTAGTTCCGTAGGACAGGGAGCCAATCAGCCCCAGCATTTT.

This chain uses TRBV6-1 with TRBJ1-5, with D unclear. CDR1 MNHNS and CDR2 SASEGT come from the germline V gene. CDR3 length equals 15 residues. V lost 6 bases and J 0 bases, leaving 12 bases between the germline ends. In nucleotides, the CDR3 is TGTGCCAGCAGACCTACCTTAGGTAGCAATCAGCCCCAGCATTTT. As protein: CASRPTLGSNQPQHF.

The chain has TRBV12-3 or TRBV12-4 and TRBJ1-1, with D tentatively TRBD1 (6 bases). The ends were cut back, 6 bases at V and 1 base at J, with 27 bases in the middle. The CDR3 is 19 amino acids. The CDR3 DNA reads as TGTGCCAGCAGCCCCCTAAGGTATGTGGGGGCGCGGCGGAACACTGAAGCTTTCTTT. It codes for CASSPLRYVGARRNTEAFF.

This chain connects TRBV27 to TRBJ2-7; maybe TRBD1 (6 bases). Trimming stripped 6 bases from V and 1 base from J, with 16 bases between. The CDR3 contains 15 residues. CDR1 is MNHEY, CDR2 SMNVEV, per germline (reference sequence). The CDR3 DNA follows: TGTGCCAGCAGACGAGGACAGCAGGCATCCTACGAGCAGTACTTC. Translating it yields CASRRGQQASYEQYF.

The chain uses TRBV9 and TRBJ2-5, with 9 bases fitting TRBD2. The trim removed 0 bases at V and 3 bases at J, leaving 3 bases unmatched. The CDR3 is 15 amino acids. Germline CDR1 and CDR2: SGDLS and YYNGEE. The CDR3 here is CASSVGLAGKETQYF. In DNA form, the CDR3 reads TGTGCCAGCAGCGTAGGTCTAGCGGGGAAAGAGACCCAGTACTTC.

The rearrangement joins TRBV20-1 to TRBJ1-6, with 7 positions matching TRBD1. V shed 6 bases and J 1 base; nucleotides not matched to a gene: 9. CDR1 is DFQATT, CDR2 SNEGSKA, per germline (reference sequence). This CDR3 has 16 amino acids. In DNA form, the CDR3 reads TGCAGTGCAATGGACAGGCTCTTGTCCTATAATTCACCCCTCCACTTT. Protein: CSAMDRLLSYNSPLHF.